The subject of this entry is one T cell receptor (beta chain). V shed 4 bases and J 4 bases; nucleotides not matched to a gene: 4. The CDR3 loop spans 16 amino acids. CDR1 and CDR2 (germline): KGHDR, SFDVKD. This entry comes from a study of spatial heterogeneity in lung cancer. Every TCR cDNA molecule bore a unique molecular identifier. TCRdb fed the 5' RACE reads into MiXCR, producing one record per CDR3 protein. The sample contains tens of thousands of distinct CDR3 sequences, less than 15% of which appear only once. Time point indicated: sample taken at primary tumor resection. This TCR was recovered from a male donor with early-stage non-small cell lung cancer. Material: PBMCs, obtained at surgery. The chain is built from TRBV24-1 and TRBJ2-2, with 11 bases fitting TRBD2. In nucleotides, the CDR3 is TGTGCCACCAGTGAAAGACTAGCGGGGCTCACCGGGGAGCTGTTTTTT. This encodes CATSERLAGLTGELFF.